These 6 T cell receptor beta chains originate from one sample sequenced in a study of blood T cells in healthy people across ages. A second about 6 to 12 cycle PCR used barcoded and J-beta primers. MiXCR, run by TCRdb on the 5' RACE reads, gives a single entry per CDR3 protein. The data show about 1.4 million distinct CDR3 sequences, with approximately 59% seen just once and under 8.5% held by the top ten. Sample: blood. The receptors derive from a man aged 18 to 30 in good health.

The chain has TRBV20-1 and TRBJ1-1; possible D gene TRBD1, 5 bases. Germline values: CDR1 DFQATT, CDR2 SNEGSKA (reference sequence). With 5 bases removed from V and 1 base from J, the gap between germline ends came to 11 bases. The CDR3 runs to 13 residues. The CDR3 is CSASPGPNTEAFF. DNA for the CDR3: TGCAGTGCTTCCCCAGGGCCGAACACTGAAGCTTTCTTT.

This chain uses TRBV7-6 with TRBJ2-7; 7 bases map to TRBD2. Germline lookup yields CDR1 SGHVS and CDR2 FNYEAQ. J gave up 6 bases and V 1 base, and 9 bases lay outside the gene matches. The CDR3 has 15 residues. The CDR3: CASSLGGGEVGEQYF. The CDR3 nucleotides read TGTGCCAGCAGCTTAGGGGGGGGAGAAGTAGGCGAGCAGTACTTC.

This clonotype was seen only a few times. The V gene is TRBV7-9, the J gene TRBJ2-5; 7 bases are a match to TRBD2. Losses at the gene ends were 5 bases for V and 3 bases for J; bases not matched to a gene: 9. CDR3 length: 15 residues. Germline V gene data show CDR1 as SEHNR and CDR2 as FQNEAQ (reference sequence). CDR3 loop: CASSPPLAGEETQYF. The CDR3 DNA reads TGTGCCAGCAGCCCTCCGTTGGCGGGGGAAGAGACCCAGTACTTC.

The chain links TRBV29-1 to TRBJ1-1, with D unclear. Between the trimmed V and J ends, which lost 4 bases and 8 bases, there was a span of 11 bases. CDR1 and CDR2 from the germline V gene are SQVTM and ANQGSEA. The CDR3 totals 11 residues. In DNA, the CDR3 is TGCAGCGTTGGGGGAATCGGGGAAGCTTTCTTT. Its translation is CSVGGIGEAFF. The whole variable domain, remainder taken from reference TRBV29-1 and TRBJ1-1, is SAVISQKPSRDICQRGTSLTIQCQVDSQVTMMFWYRQQPGQSLTLIATANQGSEATYESGFVIDKFPISRPNLTFSTLTVSNMSPEDSSIYLCSVGGIGEAFFGQGTRLTVV.

This clonotype was detected once. The rearrangement joins TRBV6-5 to TRBJ1-5; TRBD1 matches at 7 bases. Germline loops: CDR1 MNHEY, CDR2 SVGAGI. The CDR3 is 14 amino acids. Losses at the gene ends were 5 bases for V and 7 bases for J; bases not matched to a gene: 8. The CDR3 loop reads CASSIGQVGQPQHF. CDR3 DNA: TGTGCCAGCAGTATAGGACAGGTGGGGCAGCCCCAGCATTTT.

This clonotype has only a few counts. This chain joins TRBV10-3 and TRBJ2-5; weak D call: TRBD1 (6 bases). This CDR3 contains 14 residues. Germline assignment: CDR1 ENHRY and CDR2 SYGVKD. Trimming left V 3 bases short and J 5 bases short, with 13 bases between. The CDR3: CAISDTGNGETQYF. The CDR3 region has the DNA TGTGCCATCAGTGATACAGGGAACGGGGAGACCCAGTACTTC.